This T cell receptor (beta chain) emerged from a study of T cells in Graves' hyperthyroidism and ophthalmopathy. The CDR3 contains 18 residues. The germline gives CDR1 SGHRS, CDR2 YFSETQ. After removal of 4 bases from V and 0 bases from J, the junction contained 8 bases not matched to a gene. Study-wide points: A median roughly 6.6 months before onset, the model predicted ophthalmopathy. Most thyroid clonotypes with frequency above 0.001 were detected in blood. Ophthalmopathy and stable hyperthyroidism were separated by a 13 V-J model.

There are many counts of this clonotype. Its target is not known. Used for diagnoses were clinical symptoms, serum thyroxine and TRAb, thyroid ultrasound and orbital computed tomography. Researchers took RNA transcripts and amplified the TCR beta CDR3 regions from them. First-round RT-PCR of the TCR CDR3 relied on the HTBI primer set. Each CDR3 protein is one row after TCRdb ran MiXCR on the multiplex PCR reads. The sample has about 570,000 distinct CDR3 sequences; under 60% are singletons. The sample comprised peripheral blood or thyroid tissue (not recorded which). The origin of this receptor is an adult woman with Graves' disease, either hyperthyroidism or ophthalmopathy (not recorded which). The chain uses TRBV5-1 and TRBJ2-6; 9 nucleotides match TRBD2. CDR3 sequence reads: CASSLGLAGRSGANVLTF. The CDR3 coding sequence is TGCGCCAGCAGCCTGGGGCTAGCGGGACGCTCTGGGGCCAACGTCCTGACTTTC.